This T cell receptor (beta chain) was sequenced during a study of beta chain features in type 1 diabetes (dated by TCRdb to between 2017 and 2018). Background on the whole study: Patients and healthy donors did not differ in mean age, gender distribution, total cell number or subset yield. A total of 85 million to 140 million sorted cells were examined across all samples, and a strong correlation was observed between cell number per subset and RNA yield. In the study, TCRB repertoires of sorted circulating CD4+ T cell subsets from recently diagnosed type 1 diabetes patients were compared with those of matched healthy donors. Regulatory and stem cell-like memory subsets were isolated from only 8 patients and about 8 healthy donors, whereas naive and central memory subsets came from all 30 or so donors. Broader findings and caveats from the paper: At VDJ recombination sites, patients with type 1 diabetes made fewer insertions and deleted more nucleotides, a pattern implying thymic rearrangement abnormalities. Naive, central memory and regulatory TCRB repertoires appeared to be more similar among patients than among healthy donors. Because cDNA was sequenced instead of genomic DNA, activated cells with high expression could be over-represented, although the groups did not differ in activation or CD3 levels. Type 1 diabetes patients showed a moderate but significant shortening of TCRB CDR3 length in all four CD4+ subsets. PCR may preferentially amplify shorter templates, but because patient and control samples were amplified and corrected together, any resulting skew would affect both groups equally. Because small numbers of individuals were included in the HLA sub-analyses, any influence of HLA type on TCRB rearrangement was left unresolved.

All of the isolated RNA was reverse transcribed with the High Capacity cDNA Reverse Transcription Kit, so expressed TCRB transcripts were sequenced. Deep immunoSEQ sequencing was performed on naive, central memory and regulatory T cell samples, with an average of about 4 million total reads per sample. Sorted cells were lysed in RLT buffer and RNA was extracted with DNase-treated RNeasy Micro or Mini kits, depending on cell number. Each cell subset was processed separately to prevent cross-contamination, with patient and healthy donor samples processed together. TCRB sequences were amplified from cDNA with the immunoSEQ multiplex PCR, producing 87-bp fragments spanning the CDR3 region. Amplicons were sequenced on the Illumina HiSeq platform. The authors' analysis ran thus. Synthetic template baselines were used to correct PCR bias computationally, reads within Hamming distance 2 were collapsed, and singletons that could not be merged were discarded. Reads were aligned to IMGT to assign V, D and J genes, CDR3 length, and insertions or deletions at six rearrangement sites. Within each subset, clonotype counts were normalized to sorted cell number, and only after that were true diversity and Gini coefficients computed with the tcR R package. Repertoire sharing was quantified using the overlap coefficient calculated on TCRB nucleotide sequences. The table was pulled from immuneACCESS by TCRdb, which kept in-frame rearrangements only. Such tables lose some clones; where checked, under half of the loss comes from unresolved V genes, and the rest has no known cause. Clonal size and the V and J genes are those of that table, whereas D and trimming came from the DNA. Present in this sample are 130,000 to 150,000 clones, roughly 53% of which were seen just once. Around 0.42% of the sample comes from the top ten.

Counted from cysteine to phenylalanine, this CDR3 has 15 amino acids. Left in the record is the CDR3 DNA by itself, 45 bases read in frame from the first base. V trim: 2 bases; J trim: 3 bases; unmatched bases: 5. Per the germline V gene (reference sequence), GTSNPN is the CDR1 and SVGIG is the CDR2. On this clone: The antigen this receptor binds is unknown. No much larger clonotype is one base removed from it; base qualities were not supplied.

From each donor, a single peripheral blood sample of 90 to 150 mL on average was drawn into heparinised tubes. Using a panel that included CD45RO, CCR7, CD25, CD127, CD95 and CD27, naive, central memory, regulatory and stem cell-like memory CD4+ T cells were sorted on a BD FACSAria II. Every sorted population had a purity above 95%. PBMCs were isolated right away by Lymphoprep density gradient centrifugation and were stained directly, without culture. Samples were stained and sorted in pairs, with one healthy donor and one patient per experiment, so that batch effects were minimized. The V and J segments used are TRBV30 and TRBJ1-2, and 11 junction bases match TRBD1. This receptor was obtained from a man aged 18 to 35 in good health. The material sequenced was Tregs from blood. The intended sense of this specimen's cell subset or site label: regulatory CD4+ T cells. The CDR3 sequence is CAWSKRDRGYYGYTF. The nucleotide sequence is TGTGCCTGGAGTAAGAGGGACAGGGGGTACTATGGCTACACCTTC.